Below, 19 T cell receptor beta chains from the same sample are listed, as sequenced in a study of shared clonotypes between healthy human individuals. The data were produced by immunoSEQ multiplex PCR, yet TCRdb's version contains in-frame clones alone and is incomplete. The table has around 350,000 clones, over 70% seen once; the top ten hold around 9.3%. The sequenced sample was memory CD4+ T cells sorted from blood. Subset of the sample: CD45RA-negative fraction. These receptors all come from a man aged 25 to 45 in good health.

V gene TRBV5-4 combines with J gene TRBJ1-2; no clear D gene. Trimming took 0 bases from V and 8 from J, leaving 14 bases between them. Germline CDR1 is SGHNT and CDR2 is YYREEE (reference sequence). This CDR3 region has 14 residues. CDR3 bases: TGTGCCAGCAGCTTGGAAAGGGTTGGAGGCGGCTACACCTTC. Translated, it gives CASSLERVGGGYTF.

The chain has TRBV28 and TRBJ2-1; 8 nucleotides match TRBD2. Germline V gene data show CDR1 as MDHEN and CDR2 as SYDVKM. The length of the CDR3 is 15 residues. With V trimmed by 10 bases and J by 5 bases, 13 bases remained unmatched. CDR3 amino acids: CATREELAGNNEQFF. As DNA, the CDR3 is TGTGCCACCAGGGAGGAGCTAGCGGGCAACAATGAGCAGTTCTTC.

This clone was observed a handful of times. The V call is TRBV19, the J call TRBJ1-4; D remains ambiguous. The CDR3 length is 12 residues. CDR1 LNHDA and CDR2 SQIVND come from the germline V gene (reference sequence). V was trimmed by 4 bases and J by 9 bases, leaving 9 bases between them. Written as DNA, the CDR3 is TGTGCCAGTAGTAATAATGCGAAAAAACTGTTTTTT. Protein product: CASSNNAKKLFF.

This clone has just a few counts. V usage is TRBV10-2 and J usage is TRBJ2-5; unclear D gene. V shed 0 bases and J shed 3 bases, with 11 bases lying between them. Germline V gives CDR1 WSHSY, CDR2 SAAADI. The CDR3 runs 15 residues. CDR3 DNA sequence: TGCGCCAGCAGTGAGTCTAGTAGCTGGAAAGAGACCCAGTACTTC. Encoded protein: CASSESSSWKETQYF.

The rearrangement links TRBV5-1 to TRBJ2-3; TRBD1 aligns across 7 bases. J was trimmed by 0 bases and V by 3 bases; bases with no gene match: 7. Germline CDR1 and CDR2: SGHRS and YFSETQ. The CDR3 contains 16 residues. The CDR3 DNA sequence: TGCGCCAGCAGCTCCAACAGGGGCGGAAGCACAGATACGCAGTATTTT. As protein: CASSSNRGGSTDTQYF.

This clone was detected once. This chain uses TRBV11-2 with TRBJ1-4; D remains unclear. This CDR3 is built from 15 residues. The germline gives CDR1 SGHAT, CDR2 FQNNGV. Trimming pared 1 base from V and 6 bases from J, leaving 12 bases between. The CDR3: CASSLGIPRDEKLFF. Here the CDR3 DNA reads TGTGCCAGCAGCTTAGGCATACCTCGGGATGAAAAACTGTTTTTT.

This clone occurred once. CDR3 DNA sequence: TGTGCCTGGAGTCCCCCTAGACTTATTAGCTCCTACAATGAGCAGTTCTTC. Its protein product is CAWSPPRLISSYNEQFF. The V and J genes are TRBV30 and TRBJ2-1; unclear D gene. V was trimmed by 2 bases and J by 0 bases, leaving 17 bases between them. The CDR3 runs 17 residues. CDR1 is GTSNPN and CDR2 is SVGIG in the germline V gene (reference sequence). The entire variable domain, with the rest obtained from reference TRBV30 and TRBJ2-1, is as follows: SQTIHQWPATLVQPVGSPLSLECTVEGTSNPNLYWYRQAAGRGLQLLFYSVGIGQISSEVPQNLSASRPQDRQFILSSKKLLLSDSGFYLCAWSPPRLISSYNEQFFGPGTRLTVL.

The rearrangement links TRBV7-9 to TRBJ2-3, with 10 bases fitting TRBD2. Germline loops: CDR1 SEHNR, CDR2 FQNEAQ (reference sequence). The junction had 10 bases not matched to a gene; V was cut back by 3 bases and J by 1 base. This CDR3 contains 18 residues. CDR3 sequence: CASSFGVAGGGRTDTQYF. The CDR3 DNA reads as TGTGCCAGCAGCTTTGGGGTAGCGGGAGGTGGCCGCACAGATACGCAGTATTTT.

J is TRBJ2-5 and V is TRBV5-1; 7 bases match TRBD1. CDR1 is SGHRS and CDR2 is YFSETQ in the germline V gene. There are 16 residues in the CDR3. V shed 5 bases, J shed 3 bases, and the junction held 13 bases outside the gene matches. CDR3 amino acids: CASSYLPPGQKETQYF. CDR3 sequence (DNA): TGCGCCAGCAGTTATCTACCGCCGGGACAGAAAGAGACCCAGTACTTC.

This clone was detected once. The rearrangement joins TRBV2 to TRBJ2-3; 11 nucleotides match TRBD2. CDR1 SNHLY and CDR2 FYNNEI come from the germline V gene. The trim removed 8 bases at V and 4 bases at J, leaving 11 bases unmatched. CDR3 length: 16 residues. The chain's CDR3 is CASGGASGRISDTQYF. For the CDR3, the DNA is TGTGCCAGCGGAGGGGCTAGCGGGAGGATATCAGATACGCAGTATTTT.

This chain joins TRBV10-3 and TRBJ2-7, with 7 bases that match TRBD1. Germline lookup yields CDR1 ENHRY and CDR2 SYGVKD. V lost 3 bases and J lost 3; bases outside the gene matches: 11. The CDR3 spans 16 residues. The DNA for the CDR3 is TGTGCCATCAGTGACGCGACAGGGAATAAAGGCTACGAGCAGTACTTC. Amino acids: CAISDATGNKGYEQYF.

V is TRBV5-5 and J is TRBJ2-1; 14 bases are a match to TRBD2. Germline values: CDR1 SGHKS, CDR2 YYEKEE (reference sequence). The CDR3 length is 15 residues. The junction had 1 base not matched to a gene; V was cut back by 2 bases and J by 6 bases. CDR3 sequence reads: CASSFGTSGSNEQFF. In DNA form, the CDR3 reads TGTGCCAGCAGCTTTGGGACTAGCGGGAGCAATGAGCAGTTCTTC.

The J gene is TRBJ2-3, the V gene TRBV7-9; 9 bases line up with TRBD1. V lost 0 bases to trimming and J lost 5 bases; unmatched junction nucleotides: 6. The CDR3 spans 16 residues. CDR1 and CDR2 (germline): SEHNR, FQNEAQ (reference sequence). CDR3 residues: CASSLAQGQGLDTQYF. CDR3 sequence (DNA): TGTGCCAGCAGCTTAGCGCAGGGACAGGGATTAGATACGCAGTATTTT.

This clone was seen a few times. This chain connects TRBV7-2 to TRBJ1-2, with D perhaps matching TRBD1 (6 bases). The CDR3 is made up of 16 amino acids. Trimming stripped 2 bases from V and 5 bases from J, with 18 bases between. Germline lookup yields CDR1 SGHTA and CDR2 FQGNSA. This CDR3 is CASSLISGRGFYGYTF. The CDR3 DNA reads TGTGCCAGCAGCTTAATATCGGGCAGGGGTTTTTATGGCTACACCTTC.

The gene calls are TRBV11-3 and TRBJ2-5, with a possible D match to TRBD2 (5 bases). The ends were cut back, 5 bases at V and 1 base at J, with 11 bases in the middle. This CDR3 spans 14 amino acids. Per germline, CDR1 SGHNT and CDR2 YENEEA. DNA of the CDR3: TGTGCCAGCAGCAAGGCCCGGGGCCAAGAGACCCAGTACTTC. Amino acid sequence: CASSKARGQETQYF.

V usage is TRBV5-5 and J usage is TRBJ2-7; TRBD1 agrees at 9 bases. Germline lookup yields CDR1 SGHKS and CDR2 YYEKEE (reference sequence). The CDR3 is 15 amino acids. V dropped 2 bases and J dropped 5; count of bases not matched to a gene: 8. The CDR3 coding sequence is TGTGCCAGCAGCTTAACCGGGACAGGGTCTAACGAGCAGTACTTC. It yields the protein CASSLTGTGSNEQYF. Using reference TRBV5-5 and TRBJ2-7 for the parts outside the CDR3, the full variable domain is DAGVTQSPTHLIKTRGQQVTLRCSPISGHKSVSWYQQVLGQGPQFIFQYYEKEERGRGNFPDRFSARQFPNYSSELNVNALLLGDSALYLCASSLTGTGSNEQYFGPGTRLTVT.

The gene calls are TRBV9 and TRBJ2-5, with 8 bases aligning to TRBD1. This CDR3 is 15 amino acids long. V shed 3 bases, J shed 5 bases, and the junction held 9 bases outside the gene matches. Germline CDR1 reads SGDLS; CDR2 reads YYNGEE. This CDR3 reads CASSAPRGLGETQYF. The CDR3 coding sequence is TGTGCCAGCAGCGCCCCCAGGGGGCTCGGGGAGACCCAGTACTTC.

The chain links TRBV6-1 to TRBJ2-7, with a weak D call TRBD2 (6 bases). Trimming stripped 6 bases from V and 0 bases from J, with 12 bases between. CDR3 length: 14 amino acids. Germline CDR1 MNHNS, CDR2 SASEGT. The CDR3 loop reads CASREGGSSYEQYF. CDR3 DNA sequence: TGTGCCAGCAGGGAGGGCGGCAGCTCCTACGAGCAGTACTTC.

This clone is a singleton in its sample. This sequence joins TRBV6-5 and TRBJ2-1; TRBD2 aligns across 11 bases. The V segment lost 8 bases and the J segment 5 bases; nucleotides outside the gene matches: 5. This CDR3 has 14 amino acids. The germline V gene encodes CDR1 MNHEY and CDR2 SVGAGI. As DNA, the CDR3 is TGTGCCAGCCGACTAGCGGGACATAACAATGAGCAGTTCTTC. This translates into CASRLAGHNNEQFF.